Listed here is a single TCR beta chain. What it binds is not known. This entry comes from a study of graft-versus-host responses after intestinal transplantation. Across the study: Anti-thymocyte globulin induction, then tacrolimus and steroids for around 3 years, went to all recipients. Notes on the study in general: GvH clones occurred in recipient marrow; some first appeared in ileum or blood. Allografts carried high graft-versus-host to host-versus-graft clonal ratios in patients having graft-donor T cell macrochimerism.

The CDR3 sequence is 13 residues long. The V end lost 7 bases, the J end lost 0 bases, and 10 bases lay between the germline ends. CDR1 is SEHNR and CDR2 is FQNEAQ in the germline V gene (reference sequence). This table comes from immunoSEQ multiplex PCR, and its TCRdb copy is limited to in-frame clones, with some not included. The table has around 18,000 clones, roughly 80% seen once. The receptor was isolated from a human patient who received an intestinal transplant, so some T cells may come from the graft donor. The chain carries TRBV7-9 and TRBJ2-7; no reliable D call. The specimen was PBMCs, collected 14 days after transplant. CDR3 DNA: TGTGCCAGCAAATTTGGGGACTCCTACGAGCAGTACTTC. Translation: CASKFGDSYEQYF.